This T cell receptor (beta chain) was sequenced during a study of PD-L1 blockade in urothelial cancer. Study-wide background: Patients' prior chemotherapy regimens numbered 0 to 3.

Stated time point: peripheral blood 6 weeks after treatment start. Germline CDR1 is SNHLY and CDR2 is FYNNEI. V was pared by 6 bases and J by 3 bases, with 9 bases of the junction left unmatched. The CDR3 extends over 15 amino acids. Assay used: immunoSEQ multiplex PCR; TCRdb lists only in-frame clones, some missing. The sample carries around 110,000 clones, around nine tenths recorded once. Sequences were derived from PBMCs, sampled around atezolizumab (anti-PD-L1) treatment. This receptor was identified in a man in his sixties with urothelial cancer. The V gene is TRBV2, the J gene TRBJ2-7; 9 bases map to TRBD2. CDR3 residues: CASRPRLAALYEQYF. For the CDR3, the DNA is TGTGCCAGCAGACCCCGACTAGCGGCGCTCTACGAGCAGTACTTC. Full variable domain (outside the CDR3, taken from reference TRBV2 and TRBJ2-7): EPEVTQTPSHQVTQMGQEVILRCVPISNHLYFYWYRQILGQKVEFLVSFYNNEISEKSEIFDDQFSVERPDGSNFTLKIRSTKLEDSAMYFCASRPRLAALYEQYFGPGTRLTVT.